The 24 T cell receptor beta chains below come from one sample, sequenced in a study of cytomegalovirus exposure and HLA in healthy donors. Amplification used 60 Vbeta primers and 13 Jbeta primers. Produced via immunoSEQ multiplex PCR; TCRdb's table is partial and in-frame only. The sample lists hundreds of thousands of clones, roughly 79% seen once, with about 1.7% in the top ten. Sequencing input: PBMCs. The receptors derive from a male donor in good health and CMV-seronegative.

Here the CDR3 DNA reads TGTGCCAGCAGTTACGTGGGACAGGAGGACGAGCAGTACTTC. This translates into CASSYVGQEDEQYF. This sequence joins TRBV6-5 and TRBJ2-7, with 8 bases identical to TRBD1. This CDR3 is 14 amino acids long. The germline V gene encodes CDR1 MNHEY and CDR2 SVGAGI. Trimming removed 2 bases from V and 5 bases from J; junction bases left unmatched: 5.

The chain carries TRBV10-3 and TRBJ1-5; tentatively, D is TRBD1 (6 bases). CDR3 size: 15 residues. Trimming took 3 bases from V and 1 from J, leaving 10 bases between them. Looked up from germline, CDR1 is ENHRY and CDR2 is SYGVKD. The CDR3 bases are TGTGCCATCAGTGAAGTTGACAGGAGCAATCAGCCCCAGCATTTT. Protein product: CAISEVDRSNQPQHF.

V usage is TRBV7-9 and J usage is TRBJ1-4; 7 bases are a match to TRBD1. V was clipped by 4 bases and J by 8 bases; unmatched bases: 4. This CDR3 has 13 amino acids. CDR1 is SEHNR, CDR2 FQNEAQ, per germline (reference sequence). CDR3 sequence reads: CASSSRTGEKLFF. CDR3 nucleotides: TGTGCCAGCAGCTCAAGGACAGGCGAAAAACTGTTTTTT. The entire variable domain, with the rest obtained from reference TRBV7-9 and TRBJ1-4, is as follows: DTGVSQNPRHKITKRGQNVTFRCDPISEHNRLYWYRQTLGQGPEFLTYFQNEAQLEKSRLLSDRFSAERPKGSFSTLEIQRTEQGDSAMYLCASSSRTGEKLFFGSGTQLSVL.

The rearrangement uses TRBV28 and TRBJ1-2, with a tentative D call TRBD1 (5 bases). Germline loops: CDR1 MDHEN, CDR2 SYDVKM. V lost 10 bases to trimming and J lost 4 bases, with 13 bases between them. CDR3 length: 12 amino acids. The CDR3 DNA sequence: TGTGCCATTCTCCAGGGTCCCTATGGCTACACCTTC. Translating it yields CAILQGPYGYTF.

The gene calls are TRBV2 and TRBJ2-7, with 8 bases lining up with TRBD2. J was trimmed by 4 bases and V by 7 bases; bases with no gene match: 6. The CDR3 has 13 amino acids. Germline V CDR1 and CDR2: SNHLY, FYNNEI. CDR3 DNA sequence: TGTGCCAGCACGGGGGGGCTTGAGTACGAGCAGTACTTC. Protein sequence: CASTGGLEYEQYF.

The rearrangement uses TRBV5-1 and TRBJ2-5; D gene unclear. The J call is in doubt because the DNA end fits TRBJ2-7 better. Germline V gene data show CDR1 as SGHRS and CDR2 as YFSETQ. The CDR3 length is 13 residues. CDR3 protein: CASKSRMVYEQYF. The CDR3 coding sequence is TGCGCCAGCAAAAGCAGGATGGTTTACGAGCAGTACTTC.

The chain is built from TRBV14 and TRBJ2-1, with 8 bases that match TRBD1. J lost 0 bases, V lost 4 bases, and 8 bases had no gene match. CDR3 length: 17 residues. Germline V gene lookup returns CDR1 SGHDN and CDR2 FVKESK. The CDR3 protein is CASSLRTGSGSYNEQFF. CDR3 DNA: TGTGCCAGCAGCCTACGGACAGGGAGTGGCTCCTACAATGAGCAGTTCTTC. The full variable domain, with the rest looked up from reference TRBV14 and TRBJ2-1, is EAGVTQFPSHSVIEKGQTVTLRCDPISGHDNLYWYRRVMGKEIKFLLHFVKESKQDESGMPNNRFLAERTGGTYSTLKVQPAELEDSGVYFCASSLRTGSGSYNEQFFGPGTRLTVL.

The rearrangement links TRBV6-1 to TRBJ2-1, with 10 bases aligning to TRBD2. V shed 5 bases, J shed 13 bases, and the junction held 14 bases outside the gene matches. Looked up from germline, CDR1 is MNHNS and CDR2 is SASEGT. The CDR3 contains 15 residues. The CDR3 sequence: CASSPPASGSSEQFF. For the CDR3, the DNA is TGTGCCAGCAGTCCCCCGGCTAGCGGGAGTTCTGAACAGTTCTTC.

This rearrangement joins TRBV21-1 to TRBJ2-3; TRBD2 reflects the table's D call only, with no check against the DNA. TRBV21-1 is an annotated pseudogene. CDR3 size: 15 residues. The CDR3 bases are TGTGCCAGCAGCACCTCTGGGAGCCGTACAGATACGCAGTATTTT. This sequence encodes CASSTSGSRTDTQYF.

This sequence joins TRBV5-6 and TRBJ1-2, with a possible D match to TRBD1 (6 bases). Trimming took off 1 base at V and 1 base at J, with 14 bases between the two ends. Germline-derived CDR1 and CDR2 are SGHDT and YYEEEE. This CDR3 is built from 16 residues. This chain's CDR3 is CASSLQAGALNYGYTF. The CDR3 DNA is TGTGCCAGCAGCTTGCAGGCAGGGGCCCTTAACTATGGCTACACCTTC.

V usage is TRBV28 and J usage is TRBJ2-1; no reliable D call. Deletions cut 6 bases from V and 0 bases from J, with 9 bases between. Germline V gene lookup returns CDR1 MDHEN and CDR2 SYDVKM. The CDR3 is 14 amino acids. The CDR3 region has the DNA TGTGCCAGCAGGACGCTAGTCTCCTACAATGAGCAGTTCTTC. Translated, it gives CASRTLVSYNEQFF.

The chain employs TRBV11-2 and TRBJ2-7, with TRBD1 as a possible D gene (5 bases). Germline V lookup: CDR1 SGHAT, CDR2 FQNNGV. The CDR3 is 13 residues long. Trimming cost V 5 bases and J 3 bases, with 11 bases left between them. Here the CDR3 DNA reads TGTGCCAGCAGCCATGACAGTATCTACGAGCAGTACTTC. Amino acids: CASSHDSIYEQYF.

V usage is TRBV5-4 and J usage is TRBJ2-1; 8 bases map to TRBD2. The trim removed 0 bases at V and 4 bases at J, leaving 9 bases unmatched. The germline gives CDR1 SGHNT, CDR2 YYREEE (reference sequence). The CDR3 has 17 amino acids. CDR3 DNA: TGTGCCAGCAGCTTGGAACCAGCGGGAGCGCTATACAATGAGCAGTTCTTC. It translates to CASSLEPAGALYNEQFF.

This clone turned up a few times. This chain uses TRBV9 with TRBJ1-1, with D hard to call. The CDR3 totals 14 residues. V lost 0 bases to trimming and J lost 1 base, with 7 bases between them. Germline CDR1 is SGDLS and CDR2 is YYNGEE. CDR3 in amino acids: CASSVVAENTEAFF. The CDR3 DNA reads as TGTGCCAGCAGCGTAGTAGCGGAGAACACTGAAGCTTTCTTT.

This chain links TRBV19 with TRBJ1-4; 10 positions agree with TRBD1. CDR1 and CDR2 from the germline V gene are LNHDA and SQIVND (reference sequence). The CDR3 length is 15 residues. With 1 base clipped from V and 7 bases from J, the junction kept 3 bases outside the gene matches. CDR3 sequence reads: CASSIAGTGAEKLFF. As DNA, the CDR3 is TGTGCCAGTAGTATAGCCGGGACAGGGGCTGAAAAACTGTTTTTT. The variable domain in full, completed from reference TRBV19 and TRBJ1-4, reads DGGITQSPKYLFRKEGQNVTLSCEQNLNHDAMYWYRQDPGQGLRLIYYSQIVNDFQKGDIAEGYSVSREKKESFPLTVTSAQKNPTAFYLCASSIAGTGAEKLFFGSGTQLSVL.

J is TRBJ2-2 and V is TRBV10-3, with a tentative D call TRBD1 (6 bases). V lost 2 bases to trimming and J lost 0 bases, with 16 bases between them. Germline assignment: CDR1 ENHRY and CDR2 SYGVKD. The CDR3 consists of 18 residues. Here the CDR3 reads CAISERATQGPNTGELFF. CDR3 coding DNA: TGTGCCATCAGTGAGCGGGCTACACAGGGCCCGAACACCGGGGAGCTGTTTTTT.

The V and J genes are TRBV27 and TRBJ1-5, with 7 positions matching TRBD1. The germline V gene encodes CDR1 MNHEY and CDR2 SMNVEV (reference sequence). The junction had 11 bases not matched to a gene; V was cut back by 10 bases and J by 2 bases. CDR3 size: 15 residues. CDR3 sequence (DNA): TGTGCCACGTCTTCAGGGGGTCTGGGCAATCAGCCCCAGCATTTT. Protein sequence: CATSSGGLGNQPQHF.

This chain uses TRBV5-1 with TRBJ2-1; no definite D call. The germline gives CDR1 SGHRS, CDR2 YFSETQ. The CDR3 length is 15 residues. With 0 bases removed from V and 5 bases from J, the gap between germline ends came to 12 bases. The CDR3 DNA sequence: TGCGCCAGCAGCTTGGAGTTCTCGCGGAACAATGAGCAGTTCTTC. This sequence encodes CASSLEFSRNNEQFF.

This chain links TRBV9 with TRBJ2-2, with TRBD2 matching 11 bases. The CDR3 length is 15 residues. The trim removed 2 bases at V and 7 bases at J, leaving 4 bases unmatched. Germline CDR1 reads SGDLS; CDR2 reads YYNGEE. The CDR3 loop is CASSVSGGAIGELFF. The DNA for the CDR3 is TGTGCCAGCAGCGTTAGCGGGGGGGCGATCGGGGAGCTGTTTTTT.

The chain is built from TRBV9 and TRBJ1-3; tentatively, D is TRBD1 (5 bases). The CDR3 covers 14 residues. Germline V lookup: CDR1 SGDLS, CDR2 YYNGEE. Trimming removed 0 bases at V and 4 bases at J, with 8 bases between. CDR3 residues: CASSVGGGGNTIYF. As DNA, the CDR3 is TGTGCCAGCAGCGTAGGGGGGGGAGGAAACACCATATATTTT.

The rearrangement links TRBV5-1 to TRBJ2-7; 9 nucleotides line up with TRBD2. The CDR3 runs to 16 residues. CDR1 and CDR2 from the germline V gene are SGHRS and YFSETQ. V shed 0 bases and J 1 base; nucleotides not matched to a gene: 5. This CDR3 reads CASSLGLAAMSYEQYF. The CDR3 coding sequence is TGCGCCAGCAGCTTGGGACTAGCGGCGATGTCCTACGAGCAGTACTTC.

V gene TRBV6-5 combines with J gene TRBJ2-2; 7 bases agree with TRBD1. CDR1 is MNHEY and CDR2 is SVGAGI in the germline V gene. This CDR3 has 14 residues. Losses at the gene ends were 6 bases for V and 6 bases for J; bases not matched to a gene: 7. This CDR3 is CASRLGTVSGELFF. The CDR3 DNA follows: TGTGCCAGCAGACTCGGGACAGTATCCGGGGAGCTGTTTTTT.

The V call is TRBV27, the J call TRBJ2-3, with 7 bases that match TRBD1. Germline V gene sequence: CDR1 MNHEY, CDR2 SMNVEV (reference sequence). With 6 bases clipped from V and 3 bases from J, the junction kept 9 bases outside the gene matches. The CDR3 covers 15 residues. The CDR3 DNA reads as TGTGCCAGCAGCCGCCTCGGGACAGAGACAGATACGCAGTATTTT. Its translation: CASSRLGTETDTQYF.

Turning to this clone: Other DNA sequences of this sample code for an identical CDR3. The rearrangement uses TRBV7-2 and TRBJ2-1; the match to TRBD2 covers 8 bases. The trim removed 7 bases at V and 3 bases at J, leaving 11 bases unmatched. This CDR3 region has 16 residues. CDR1 and CDR2 (germline): SGHTA, FQGNSA. The CDR3 DNA sequence: TGTGCCAGCACCCCAGTGGCGGGAGGAAGCTACAATGAGCAGTTCTTC. Its translation is CASTPVAGGSYNEQFF.